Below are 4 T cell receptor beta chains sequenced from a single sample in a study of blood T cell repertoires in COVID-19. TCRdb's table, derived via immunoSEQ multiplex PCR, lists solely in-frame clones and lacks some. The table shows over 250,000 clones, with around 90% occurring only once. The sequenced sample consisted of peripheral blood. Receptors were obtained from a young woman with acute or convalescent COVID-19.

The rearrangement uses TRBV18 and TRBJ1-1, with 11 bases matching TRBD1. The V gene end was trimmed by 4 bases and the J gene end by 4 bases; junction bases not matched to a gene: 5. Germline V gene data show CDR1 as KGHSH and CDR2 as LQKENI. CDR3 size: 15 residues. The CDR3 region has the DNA TGTGCCAGCTCACTTATCGGGACAGGGGGCACTGAAGCTTTCTTT. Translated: CASSLIGTGGTEAFF.

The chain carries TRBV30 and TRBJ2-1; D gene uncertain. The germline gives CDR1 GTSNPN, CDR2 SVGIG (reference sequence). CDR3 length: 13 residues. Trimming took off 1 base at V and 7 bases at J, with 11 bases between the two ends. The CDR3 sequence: CAWSAPLSNEQFF. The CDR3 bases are TGTGCCTGGAGTGCCCCCTTGAGTAATGAGCAGTTCTTC.

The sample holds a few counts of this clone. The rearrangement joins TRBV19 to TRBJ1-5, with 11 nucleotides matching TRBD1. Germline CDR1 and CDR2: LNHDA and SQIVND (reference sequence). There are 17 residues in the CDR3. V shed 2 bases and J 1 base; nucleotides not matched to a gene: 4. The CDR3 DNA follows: TGTGCCAGTAGTATACGGACAGGGGGCGTGAGCAATCAGCCCCAGCATTTT. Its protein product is CASSIRTGGVSNQPQHF.

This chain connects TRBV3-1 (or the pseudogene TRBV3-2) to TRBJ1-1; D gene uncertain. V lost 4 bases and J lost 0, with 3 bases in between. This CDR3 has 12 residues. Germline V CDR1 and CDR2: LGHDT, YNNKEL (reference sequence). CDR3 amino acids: CASSLLNTEAFF. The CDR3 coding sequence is TGTGCCAGCAGCCTATTGAACACTGAAGCTTTCTTT.